This T cell receptor (beta chain) appears in the sequencing data of a study of cytomegalovirus exposure and HLA in healthy donors. Study-level background: Within an early data release were roughly 90 million unique TCRs drawn from HLA-typed donors. Whole-study findings and limits: Versus the 666-donor mean, an Asian-associated ancestry cluster reportedly showed fewer N-insertions in a later analysis. As was reported, the HLA-A and HLA-B alleles of most subjects were accurately predicted from TCR beta sequences.

Remarks on this clone: Its antigen is unidentified.

The CDR3 spans 15 residues. Germline CDR1 KGHSH, CDR2 LQKENI. The V gene end was trimmed by 4 bases and the J gene end by 5 bases; junction bases not matched to a gene: 8. PCR employed 60 Vbeta and 13 Jbeta primers. Method: immunoSEQ multiplex PCR; TCRdb's copy keeps in-frame clones and lacks some. The data contain roughly 110,000 clones, 74% of them singletons. This TCR was sampled from a woman aged 40 to 50 in good health and CMV-seropositive. The chain carries TRBV18 and TRBJ1-2; 9 bases map to TRBD1. Sequencing was performed on PBMCs. CDR3 amino acids: CASSQRLDRGYGYTF. The CDR3 DNA follows: TGTGCCAGCTCACAAAGATTGGACAGGGGTTATGGCTACACCTTC.